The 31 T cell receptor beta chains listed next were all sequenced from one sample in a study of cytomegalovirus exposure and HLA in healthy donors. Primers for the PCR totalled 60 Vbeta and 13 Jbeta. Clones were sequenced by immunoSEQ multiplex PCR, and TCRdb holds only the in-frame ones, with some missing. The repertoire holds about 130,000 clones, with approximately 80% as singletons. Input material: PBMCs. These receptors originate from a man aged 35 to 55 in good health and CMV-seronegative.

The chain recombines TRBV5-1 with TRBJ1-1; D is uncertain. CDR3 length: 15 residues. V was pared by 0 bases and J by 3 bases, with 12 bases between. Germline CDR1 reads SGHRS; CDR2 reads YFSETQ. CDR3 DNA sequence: TGCGCCAGCAGCTTGGATGGTCATACGGACACTGAAGCTTTCTTT. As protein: CASSLDGHTDTEAFF.

CDR3 residues: CASSTGTSGSSDTQYF. The CDR3 nucleotides read TGCGCCAGCAGCACCGGGACTAGCGGGAGTTCTGATACGCAGTATTTT. The rearrangement uses TRBV5-1 and TRBJ2-3, with 14 bases matching TRBD2. Germline V gene lookup returns CDR1 SGHRS and CDR2 YFSETQ. The CDR3 is made up of 16 amino acids. Trimming at V came to 4 bases and at J to 6 bases, leaving 7 bases not matched to a gene.

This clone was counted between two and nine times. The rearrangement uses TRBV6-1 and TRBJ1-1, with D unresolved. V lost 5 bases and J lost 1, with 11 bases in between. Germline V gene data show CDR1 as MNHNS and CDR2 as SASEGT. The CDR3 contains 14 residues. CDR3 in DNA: TGTGCCAGCAGTCTAAACGGCGGGAACACTGAAGCTTTCTTT. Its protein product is CASSLNGGNTEAFF.

The CDR3 loop reads CASSYGTGTYEQYF. As DNA, the CDR3 is TGTGCCAGCAGTTACGGGACAGGGACCTACGAGCAGTACTTC. The chain links TRBV6-5 to TRBJ2-7; 9 bases are shared with TRBD1. V dropped 2 bases and J dropped 2; count of bases not matched to a gene: 1. Germline-derived CDR1 and CDR2 are MNHEY and SVGAGI. This CDR3 is built from 14 residues.

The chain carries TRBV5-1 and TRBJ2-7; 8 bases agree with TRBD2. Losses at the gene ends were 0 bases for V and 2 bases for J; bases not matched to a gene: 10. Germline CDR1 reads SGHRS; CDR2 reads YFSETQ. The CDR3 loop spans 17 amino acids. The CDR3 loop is CASSLGGSGGSAYEQYF. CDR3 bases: TGCGCCAGCAGCTTGGGAGGCTCGGGGGGGAGCGCCTACGAGCAGTACTTC.

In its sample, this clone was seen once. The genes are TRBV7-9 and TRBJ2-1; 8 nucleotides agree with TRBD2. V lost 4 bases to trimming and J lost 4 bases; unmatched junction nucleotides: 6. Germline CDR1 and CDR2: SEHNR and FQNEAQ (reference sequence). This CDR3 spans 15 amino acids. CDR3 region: CASSYPTSVYNEQFF. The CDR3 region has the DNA TGTGCCAGCAGCTACCCGACTAGCGTATACAATGAGCAGTTCTTC.

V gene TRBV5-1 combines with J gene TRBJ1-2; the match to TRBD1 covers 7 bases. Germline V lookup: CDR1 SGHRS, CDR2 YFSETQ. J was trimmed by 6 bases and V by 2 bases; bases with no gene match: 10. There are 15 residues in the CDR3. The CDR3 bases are TGCGCCAGCAGCTTAGAGGGGGCGGGTCACGATGGCTACACCTTC. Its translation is CASSLEGAGHDGYTF.

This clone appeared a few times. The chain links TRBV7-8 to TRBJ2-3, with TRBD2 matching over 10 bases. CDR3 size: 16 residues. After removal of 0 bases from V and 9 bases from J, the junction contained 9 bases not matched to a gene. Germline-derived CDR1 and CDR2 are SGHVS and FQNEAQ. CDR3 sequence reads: CASSLARGLAGATQYF. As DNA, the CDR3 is TGTGCCAGCAGCTTAGCGCGCGGGCTAGCGGGGGCCACGCAGTATTTT.

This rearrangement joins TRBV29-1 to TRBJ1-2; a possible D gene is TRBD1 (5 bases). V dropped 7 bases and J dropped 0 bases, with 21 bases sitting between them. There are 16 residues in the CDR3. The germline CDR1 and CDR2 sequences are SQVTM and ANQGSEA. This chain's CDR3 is CSAGGEQAGTNYGYTF. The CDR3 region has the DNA TGCAGCGCCGGAGGGGAACAGGCGGGGACTAACTATGGCTACACCTTC. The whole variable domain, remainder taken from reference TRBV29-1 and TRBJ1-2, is SAVISQKPSRDICQRGTSLTIQCQVDSQVTMMFWYRQQPGQSLTLIATANQGSEATYESGFVIDKFPISRPNLTFSTLTVSNMSPEDSSIYLCSAGGEQAGTNYGYTFGSGTRLTVV.

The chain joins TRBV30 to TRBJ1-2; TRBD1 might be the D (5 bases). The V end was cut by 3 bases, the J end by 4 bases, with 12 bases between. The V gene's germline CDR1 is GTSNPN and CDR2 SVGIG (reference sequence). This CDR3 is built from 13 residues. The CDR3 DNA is TGTGCCTGGAGCCTAAGGGGCCCCTATGGCTACACCTTC. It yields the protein CAWSLRGPYGYTF.

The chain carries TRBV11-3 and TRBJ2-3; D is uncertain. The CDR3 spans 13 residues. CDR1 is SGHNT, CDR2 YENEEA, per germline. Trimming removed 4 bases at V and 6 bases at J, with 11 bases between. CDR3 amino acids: CASSSNFGDTQYF. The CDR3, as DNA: TGTGCCAGCAGCTCAAACTTCGGGGATACGCAGTATTTT.

This CDR3 is CASSLQGINTEAFF. The DNA for the CDR3 is TGTGCCAGCAGCTTACAGGGAATAAACACTGAAGCTTTCTTT. The rearrangement uses TRBV7-9 and TRBJ1-1, with TRBD1 as a possible D gene (5 bases). The CDR3 spans 14 residues. CDR1 and CDR2 (germline): SEHNR, FQNEAQ (reference sequence). The V end lost 2 bases, the J end lost 2 bases, and 9 bases lay between the germline ends.

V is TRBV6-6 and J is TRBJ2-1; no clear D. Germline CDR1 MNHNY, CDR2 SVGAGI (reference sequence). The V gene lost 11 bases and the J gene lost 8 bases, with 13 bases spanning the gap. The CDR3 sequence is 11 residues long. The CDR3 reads CALPHVDEQFF. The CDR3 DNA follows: TGTGCCCTCCCACATGTCGATGAGCAGTTCTTC.

The CDR3 here is CASSSGQLHTGELFF. The CDR3 DNA reads as TGTGCCAGCAGCTCGGGACAACTACACACCGGGGAGCTGTTTTTT. The chain recombines TRBV9 with TRBJ2-2; D is possibly TRBD1 (6 bases). Germline V gene lookup returns CDR1 SGDLS and CDR2 YYNGEE. V shed 4 bases and J shed 3 bases, with 13 bases lying between them. CDR3 length equals 15 residues.

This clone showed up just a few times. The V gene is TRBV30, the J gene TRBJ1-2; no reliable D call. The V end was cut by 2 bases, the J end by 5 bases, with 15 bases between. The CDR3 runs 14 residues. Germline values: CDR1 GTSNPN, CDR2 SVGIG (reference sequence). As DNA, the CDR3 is TGTGCCTGGAGTAGCGGGCCTCTGGGGTATGGCTACACCTTC. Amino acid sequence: CAWSSGPLGYGYTF.

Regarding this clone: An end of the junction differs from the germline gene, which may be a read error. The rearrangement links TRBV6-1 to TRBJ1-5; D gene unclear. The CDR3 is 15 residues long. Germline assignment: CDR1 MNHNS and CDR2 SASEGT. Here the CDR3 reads CTSSNWPSEGQPQHF. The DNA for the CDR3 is TGTACCAGCTCTAACTGGCCCAGTGAGGGTCAGCCCCAGCATTTT.

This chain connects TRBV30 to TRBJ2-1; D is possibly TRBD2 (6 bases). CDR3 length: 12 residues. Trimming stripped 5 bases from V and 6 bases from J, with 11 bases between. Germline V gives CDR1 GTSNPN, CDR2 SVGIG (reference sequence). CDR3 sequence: CAWGLFGNEQFF. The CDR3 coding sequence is TGTGCCTGGGGACTATTTGGCAATGAGCAGTTCTTC.

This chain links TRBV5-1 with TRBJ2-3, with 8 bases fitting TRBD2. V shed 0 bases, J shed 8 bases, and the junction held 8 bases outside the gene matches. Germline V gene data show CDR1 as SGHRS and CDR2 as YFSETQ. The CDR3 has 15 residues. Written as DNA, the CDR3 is TGCGCCAGCAGCTTGGATGGGTCGCGGGAGGCTACGCAGTATTTT. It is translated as CASSLDGSREATQYF.

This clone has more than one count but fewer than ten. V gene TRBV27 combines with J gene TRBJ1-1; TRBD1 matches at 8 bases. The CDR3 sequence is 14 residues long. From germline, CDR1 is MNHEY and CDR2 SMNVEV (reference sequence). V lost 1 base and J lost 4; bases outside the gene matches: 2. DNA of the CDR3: TGTGCCAGCAGTTTATATACAGGGGGCACTGAAGCTTTCTTT. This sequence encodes CASSLYTGGTEAFF.

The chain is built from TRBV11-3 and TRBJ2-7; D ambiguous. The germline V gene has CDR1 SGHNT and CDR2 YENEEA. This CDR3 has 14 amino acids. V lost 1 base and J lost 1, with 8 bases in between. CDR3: CASSLGAQSYEQYF. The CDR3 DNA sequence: TGTGCCAGCAGCTTAGGGGCCCAGTCCTACGAGCAGTACTTC.

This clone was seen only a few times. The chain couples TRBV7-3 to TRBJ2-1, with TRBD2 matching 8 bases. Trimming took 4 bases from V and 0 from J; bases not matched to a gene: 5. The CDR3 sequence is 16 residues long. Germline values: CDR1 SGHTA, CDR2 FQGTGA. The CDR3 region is CASSSPGGSSYNEQFF. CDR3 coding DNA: TGTGCCAGCAGCTCCCCGGGGGGGAGCTCCTACAATGAGCAGTTCTTC.

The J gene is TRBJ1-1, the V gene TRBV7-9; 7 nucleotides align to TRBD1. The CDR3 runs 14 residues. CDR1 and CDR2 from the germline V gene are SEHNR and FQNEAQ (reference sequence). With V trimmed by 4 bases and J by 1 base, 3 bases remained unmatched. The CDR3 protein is CASSWQGGNTEAFF. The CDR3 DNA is TGTGCCAGCAGCTGGCAGGGGGGGAACACTGAAGCTTTCTTT.

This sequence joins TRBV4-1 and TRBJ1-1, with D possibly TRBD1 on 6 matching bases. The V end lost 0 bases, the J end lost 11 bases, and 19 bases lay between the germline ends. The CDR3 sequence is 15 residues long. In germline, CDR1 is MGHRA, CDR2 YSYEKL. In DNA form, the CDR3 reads TGCGCCAGCAGCCAAGATACTTGGGGGGGCGCGGGGGCTTTCTTT. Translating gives CASSQDTWGGAGAFF.

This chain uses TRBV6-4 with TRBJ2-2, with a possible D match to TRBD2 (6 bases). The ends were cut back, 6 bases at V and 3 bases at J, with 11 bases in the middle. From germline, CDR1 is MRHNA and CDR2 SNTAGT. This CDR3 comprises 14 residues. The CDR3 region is CASRGLPDTGELFF. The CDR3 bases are TGTGCCAGCAGAGGACTACCCGACACCGGGGAGCTGTTTTTT.

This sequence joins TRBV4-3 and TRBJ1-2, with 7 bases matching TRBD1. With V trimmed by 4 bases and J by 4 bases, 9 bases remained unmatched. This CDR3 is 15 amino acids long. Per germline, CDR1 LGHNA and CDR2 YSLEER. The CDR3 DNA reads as TGCGCCAGCAGCCCAGGGGGACGTCGGGGCTATGGCTACACCTTC. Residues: CASSPGGRRGYGYTF.

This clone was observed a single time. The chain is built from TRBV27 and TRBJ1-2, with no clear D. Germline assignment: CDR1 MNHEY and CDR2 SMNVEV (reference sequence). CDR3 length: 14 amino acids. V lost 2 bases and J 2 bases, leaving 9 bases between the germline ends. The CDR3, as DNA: TGTGCCAGCAGTTTAAGGGAGAGCAACTATGGCTACACCTTC. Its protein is CASSLRESNYGYTF.

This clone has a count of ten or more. For the CDR3, the DNA is TGTGCCAGCAGGAGTCTCGGAGAGCTGGGAAAACTGTTTTTT. It specifies CASRSLGELGKLFF. This chain connects TRBV27 to TRBJ1-4; unclear D gene. Germline CDR1 reads MNHEY; CDR2 reads SMNVEV (reference sequence). The ends were cut back, 6 bases at V and 10 bases at J, with 18 bases in the middle. The CDR3 length is 14 residues. Together with reference TRBV27 and TRBJ1-4, the CDR3 gives the full variable domain: EAQVTQNPRYLITVTGKKLTVTCSQNMNHEYMSWYRQDPGLGLRQIYYSMNVEVTDKGDVPEGYKVSRKEKRNFPLILESPSPNQTSLYFCASRSLGELGKLFFGSGTQLSVL.

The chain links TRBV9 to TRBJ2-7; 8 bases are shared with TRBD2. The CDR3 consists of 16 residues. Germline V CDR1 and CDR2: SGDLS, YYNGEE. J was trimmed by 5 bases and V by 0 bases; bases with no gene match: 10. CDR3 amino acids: CASSVGGTRPLDEQYF. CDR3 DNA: TGTGCCAGCAGCGTAGGTGGGACTAGACCCCTGGACGAGCAGTACTTC.

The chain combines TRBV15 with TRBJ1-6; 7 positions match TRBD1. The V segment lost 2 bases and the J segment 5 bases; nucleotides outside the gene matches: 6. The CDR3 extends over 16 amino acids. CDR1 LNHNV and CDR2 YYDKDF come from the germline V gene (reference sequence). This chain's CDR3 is CATSRTGQAHNSPLHF. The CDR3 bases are TGTGCCACCAGCAGAACTGGACAGGCTCATAATTCACCCCTCCACTTT.

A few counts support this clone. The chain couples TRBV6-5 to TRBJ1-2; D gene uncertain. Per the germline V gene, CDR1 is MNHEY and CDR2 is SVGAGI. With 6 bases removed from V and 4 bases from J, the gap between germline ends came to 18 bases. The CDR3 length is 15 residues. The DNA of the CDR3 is TGTGCCAGCAGCCCGACGGGTATTGAGAGCTATGGCTACACCTTC. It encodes CASSPTGIESYGYTF.

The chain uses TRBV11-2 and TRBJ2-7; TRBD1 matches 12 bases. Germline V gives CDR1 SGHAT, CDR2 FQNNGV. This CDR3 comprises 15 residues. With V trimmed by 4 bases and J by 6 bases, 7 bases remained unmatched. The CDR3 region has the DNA TGTGCCAGCAGCTCGTGGGACAGGGGGCGAGTCGAGCAGTACTTC. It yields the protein CASSSWDRGRVEQYF.